This T cell receptor beta chain emerged from a study of T cell repertoires in cytomegalovirus infection. Points from the study as a whole: The cumulative frequency of public TCR beta families identified carriers of CMV plus the relevant HLA. Dominating the ex vivo response were TCR beta clonotypes that were CMV-specific and HLA-C-restricted.

One entry per CDR3 protein results from TCRdb running MiXCR on the reads. The repertoire includes approximately 500,000 distinct CDR3 sequences, 11% of them detected once, and 10% to 13% sits in the top ten. Concerning this clonotype: Its antigen is as yet unknown.

CDR3 size: 13 residues. With 0 bases clipped from V and 7 bases from J, the junction kept 3 bases outside the gene matches. CDR1 is DFQATT and CDR2 is SNEGSKA in the germline V gene (reference sequence). The material sequenced was PBMCs. J is TRBJ1-5 and V is TRBV20-1; 7 nucleotides match TRBD1. The receptor was isolated from a human donor in good health (CMV status not recorded). Some clones in this sample may be carry-over from other donors' samples. The CDR3 nucleotides are TGCAGTGCTAGAGAGAGGGGGCGGCAGCCCCAGCATTTT. It yields the protein CSARERGRQPQHF.